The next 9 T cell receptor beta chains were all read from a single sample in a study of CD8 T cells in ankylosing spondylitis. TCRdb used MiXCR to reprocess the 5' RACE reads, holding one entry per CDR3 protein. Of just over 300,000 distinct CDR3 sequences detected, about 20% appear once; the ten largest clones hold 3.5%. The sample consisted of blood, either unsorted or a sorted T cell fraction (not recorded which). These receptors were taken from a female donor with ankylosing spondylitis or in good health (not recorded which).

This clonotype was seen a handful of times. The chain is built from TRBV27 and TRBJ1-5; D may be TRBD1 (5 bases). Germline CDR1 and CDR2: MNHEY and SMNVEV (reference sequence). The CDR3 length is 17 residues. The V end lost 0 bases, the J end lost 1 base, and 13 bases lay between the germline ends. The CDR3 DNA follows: TGTGCCAGCAGTTTATCCCTTCCGGGGGGAAGCAATCAGCCCCAGCATTTT. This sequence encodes CASSLSLPGGSNQPQHF.

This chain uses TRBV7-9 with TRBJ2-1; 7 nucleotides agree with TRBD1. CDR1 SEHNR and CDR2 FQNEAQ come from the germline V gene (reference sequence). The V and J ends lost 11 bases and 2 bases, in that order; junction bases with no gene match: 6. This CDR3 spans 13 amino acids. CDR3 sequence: CAGRQGAYNEQFF. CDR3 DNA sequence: TGTGCCGGGCGACAGGGAGCCTACAATGAGCAGTTCTTC.

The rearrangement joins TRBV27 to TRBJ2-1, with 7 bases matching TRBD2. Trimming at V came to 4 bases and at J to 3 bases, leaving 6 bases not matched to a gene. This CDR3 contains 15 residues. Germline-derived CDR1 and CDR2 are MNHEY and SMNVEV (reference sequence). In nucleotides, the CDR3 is TGTGCCAGCAGTTACGGGGGGACTTTCTACAATGAGCAGTTCTTC. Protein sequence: CASSYGGTFYNEQFF.

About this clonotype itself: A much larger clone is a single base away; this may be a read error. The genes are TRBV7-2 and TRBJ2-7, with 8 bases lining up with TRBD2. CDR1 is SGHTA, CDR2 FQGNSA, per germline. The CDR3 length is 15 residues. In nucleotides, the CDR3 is TGTGACAGCAGCACCGCCGGGACTAGGGGCTCCGAGCAGTACTTC. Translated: CDSSTAGTRGSEQYF.

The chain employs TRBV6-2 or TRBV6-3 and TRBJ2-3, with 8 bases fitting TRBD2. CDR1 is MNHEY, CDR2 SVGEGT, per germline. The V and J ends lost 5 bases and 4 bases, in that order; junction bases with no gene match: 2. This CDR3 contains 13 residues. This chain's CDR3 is CASSILAADTQYF. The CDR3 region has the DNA TGTGCCAGCAGTATACTAGCGGCAGATACGCAGTATTTT.

The CDR3 region is CASSPRPPGEKLFF. For the CDR3, the DNA is TGTGCCAGCAGCCCTCGACCTCCCGGGGAAAAACTGTTTTTT. V usage is TRBV5-5 and J usage is TRBJ1-4; D unresolved. V was clipped by 4 bases and J by 8 bases, with 15 bases between them. The germline CDR1 and CDR2 sequences are SGHKS and YYEKEE (reference sequence). There are 14 residues in the CDR3.

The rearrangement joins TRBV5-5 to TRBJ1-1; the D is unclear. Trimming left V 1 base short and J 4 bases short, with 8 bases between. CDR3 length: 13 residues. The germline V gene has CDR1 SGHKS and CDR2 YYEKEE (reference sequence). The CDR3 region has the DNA TGTGCCAGCAGCTTGTCCCCAAGCACTGAAGCTTTCTTT. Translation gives CASSLSPSTEAFF.

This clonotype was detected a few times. The CDR3 region has the DNA TGCAGTGCTAGTCGAGAGGCGGGAGGGCCCTACGAGCAGTACTTC. It is translated as CSASREAGGPYEQYF. The J gene is TRBJ2-7, the V gene TRBV20-1; TRBD2 matches 9 bases. Germline V lookup: CDR1 DFQATT, CDR2 SNEGSKA (reference sequence). Trimming took 3 bases from V and 2 from J; bases not matched to a gene: 8. This CDR3 has 15 residues.

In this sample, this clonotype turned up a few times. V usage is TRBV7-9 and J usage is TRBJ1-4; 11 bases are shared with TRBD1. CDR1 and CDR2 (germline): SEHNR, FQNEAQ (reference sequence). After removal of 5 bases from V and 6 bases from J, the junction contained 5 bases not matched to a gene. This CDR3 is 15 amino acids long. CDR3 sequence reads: CASSAGQGADEKLFF. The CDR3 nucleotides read TGTGCCAGCAGCGCCGGACAGGGGGCTGATGAAAAACTGTTTTTT.